This TCR beta chain was obtained from a study of blood T cell repertoires in COVID-19 (dated by TCRdb to 2020 to 2022). A note on the overall study: Samples covering the acute and convalescent phases of COVID-19 were provided by collaborators in the United States, Italy and Spain. The prospective study material was composed of cDNA or gDNA derived from T cells, B-cell-depleted T cells, or PBMCs. The dataset comprised deeply sampled blood TCRbeta repertoires from subjects exposed to, actively infected with, or recovered from COVID-19. The repertoires were released in a freely available public database intended as a resource for research on the immune response to SARS-CoV-2. Samples came from the ongoing ImmuneRACE study (first 160 participants) plus 1,254 subjects from 6 global collaborators. The sample metadata nearly always contained a de-identified subject ID, COVID-19 status, age in years and sex. Where HLA class I and class II types were available, the types were taken from metadata supplied by the sample provider, not from assay-based typing. Results and caveats for the whole study, not just this receptor: How much clinical and demographic metadata was included differed by source and by participant, and the metadata was provided uncurated.

A word on this clone: The clone's antigen remains unknown. The input lacks base qualities; no much larger clone sits a single base away.

One collaborating source in Seattle enrolled patients while the patients were actively infected and followed the patients over time throughout the course of disease. Collaborating institutions collected whole blood in K2EDTA tubes following their own protocols. For TCRbeta analysis, collaborator samples were shipped as frozen whole blood, as isolated PBMCs, or as DNA extracted from either sample type. From the cysteine up to the phenylalanine, the CDR3 has a length of 15 residues. Only CDR3 DNA is held: 45 bases, read in frame from base 1. In the germline V gene, CDR1 corresponds to SGHRS and CDR2 to YFSETQ. V loses 0 bases of germline sequence and J loses 0 bases, and the interval between the two ends is 8 bases. TCRbeta CDR3 regions were amplified from genomic DNA by means of the immunoSEQ Assay, a bias-controlled multiplex PCR. The published analysis was carried out like this. Nucleated cell counts per sample were estimated from amplification of reference gene primers within the assay. To quantify the absolute abundance of each unique TCRbeta CDR3 rearrangement, sequence reads were collapsed and filtered. For each sample, productive Simpson clonality was calculated as the square root of Simpson's diversity index over productive rearrangements. In its TCRdb copy, this immuneACCESS table keeps in-frame sequences only and misses some clones. Where compared with another copy, unresolved V genes explain less than half of these, and the others have no known cause. From that table come the V and J calls and clone size; the DNA was used to work out D and trimming. This sample holds 52,000 or so clones; approximately 90% were observed only once. The top ten clonotypes cover 3% to 4% of the sample.

Sequencing was carried out using peripheral blood. This sequence originates from a man between 35 and 55 years old with COVID-19, enrolled during active disease. The chain was built from TRBV5-1 and TRBJ2-3; 6 matching bases give a weak D call of TRBD1. CDR3 sequence: CASSLEGGSTDTQYF. The sequenced DNA: TGCGCCAGCAGCTTGGAAGGGGGAAGCACAGATACGCAGTATTTT.